Below are 16 T cell receptor beta chains sequenced from a single sample in a study of blood T cells in healthy people across ages. Then a second PCR, running roughly 7 to 11 cycles, was carried out with a sample-barcoded 5' primer and a J-beta primer mix. One entry per CDR3 protein, called by TCRdb with MiXCR from the 5' RACE reads. The repertoire holds more than 550,000 distinct CDR3 sequences, with about 20% as singletons. The sequenced material came from blood. The receptor source for this set is a man aged 70 or older in good health.

The rearrangement joins TRBV6-6 to TRBJ1-2; TRBD1 matches at 10 bases. From germline, CDR1 is MNHNY and CDR2 SVGAGI (reference sequence). Trimming took 2 bases from V and 5 from J; bases not matched to a gene: 2. This CDR3 contains 14 residues. The CDR3 spells CASSYRDRGYGYTF. The CDR3, as DNA: TGTGCCAGCAGTTACCGGGACAGGGGATATGGCTACACCTTC.

The J gene is TRBJ1-2, the V gene TRBV25-1, with D perhaps TRBD1 (5 bases). This CDR3 comprises 14 residues. Trimming cost V 3 bases and J 8 bases, with 16 bases left between them. CDR1 and CDR2 from the germline V gene are MGHDK and SYGVNS. For the CDR3, the DNA is TGTGCCAGCAGTGATGAGGCGGCAGGGCGCGGCTACACCTTC. It is translated as CASSDEAAGRGYTF.

This clonotype was seen only once. The chain combines TRBV20-1 with TRBJ2-3, with no clear D. Between the trimmed V and J ends, which lost 3 bases and 3 bases, there was a span of 22 bases. The CDR3 loop spans 17 amino acids. Germline CDR1 reads DFQATT; CDR2 reads SNEGSKA (reference sequence). The CDR3 is CSASVALLSEGTDTQYF. CDR3 DNA: TGCAGTGCTAGTGTGGCGCTATTATCCGAAGGAACAGATACGCAGTATTTT.

The gene calls are TRBV7-9 and TRBJ2-5, with D possibly being TRBD1 (5 bases). Near its end, the DNA agrees better with TRBJ2-1, so the J call may be wrong. The CDR3 runs 15 residues. Germline V gene data show CDR1 as SEHNR and CDR2 as FQNEAQ (reference sequence). CDR3 protein: CASSLQQAGYNEQFF. CDR3 DNA: TGTGCCAGCAGCTTACAACAGGCCGGATACAATGAGCAGTTCTTC.

The chain has TRBV19 and TRBJ1-1; possible D gene TRBD1, 5 bases. Germline assignment: CDR1 LNHDA and CDR2 SQIVND (reference sequence). This CDR3 comprises 12 residues. V lost 6 bases and J lost 5, with 10 bases in between. CDR3 nucleotide sequence: TGTGCCAGTAGGATCGAGGGGACTGAAGCTTTCTTT. Translating it yields CASRIEGTEAFF. Together with reference TRBV19 and TRBJ1-1, the CDR3 gives the full variable domain: DGGITQSPKYLFRKEGQNVTLSCEQNLNHDAMYWYRQDPGQGLRLIYYSQIVNDFQKGDIAEGYSVSREKKESFPLTVTSAQKNPTAFYLCASRIEGTEAFFGQGTRLTVV.

The chain has TRBV3-1 and TRBJ2-3; 9 positions match TRBD2. CDR3 size: 18 residues. V lost 4 bases and J lost 4; bases outside the gene matches: 15. Germline V gene sequence: CDR1 LGHDT, CDR2 YNNKEL (reference sequence). CDR3 bases: TGTGCCAGCAGCCCTAACTTTCGGGGACTAGCTAACGCAGATACGCAGTATTTT. Encoded protein: CASSPNFRGLANADTQYF.

The chain employs TRBV3-1 and TRBJ2-7; D gene ambiguous. Trimming stripped 1 base from V and 7 bases from J, with 11 bases between. The CDR3 contains 13 residues. The germline CDR1 and CDR2 sequences are LGHDT and YNNKEL (reference sequence). DNA for the CDR3: TGTGCCAGCAGCCAAGTTTCTTCTCGTGAGCAGTACTTC. Translated, it gives CASSQVSSREQYF.

This clonotype was observed a few times. The chain joins TRBV18 to TRBJ1-1; D unclear. The germline V and J ends were trimmed by 3 bases and 1 base, with 9 bases remaining between them. CDR1 and CDR2 (germline): KGHSH, LQKENI. This CDR3 is built from 14 residues. In nucleotides, the CDR3 is TGTGCCAGCTCACCTGGCCCCACGAACACTGAAGCTTTCTTT. Its protein is CASSPGPTNTEAFF.

The chain uses TRBV7-9 and TRBJ1-2; 7 bases fit TRBD1. The V segment lost 3 bases and the J segment 4 bases; nucleotides outside the gene matches: 5. The CDR3 has 14 residues. Germline-derived CDR1 and CDR2 are SEHNR and FQNEAQ (reference sequence). The DNA of the CDR3 is TGTGCCAGCAGCTTCCCTCGGGACAGCTATGGCTACACCTTC. Its translation: CASSFPRDSYGYTF.

This clonotype turned up a few times. V is TRBV14 and J is TRBJ2-4, with D tentatively TRBD1 (6 bases). The length of the CDR3 is 15 residues. Per the germline V gene, CDR1 is SGHDN and CDR2 is FVKESK. Trimming removed 4 bases from V and 7 bases from J, with 17 bases in between. DNA of the CDR3: TGTGCCAGCAGCCCCAGGGGAAGCCTAAGGAACATTCAGTACTTC. Amino acid sequence: CASSPRGSLRNIQYF.

This clonotype has a handful of counts. This chain links TRBV27 with TRBJ1-1, with TRBD1 identical over 7 bases. Germline CDR1 and CDR2: MNHEY and SMNVEV (reference sequence). This CDR3 has 13 amino acids. Losses at the gene ends were 3 bases for V and 11 bases for J; bases not matched to a gene: 9. This chain's CDR3 is CASSFDRATVAFF. DNA for the CDR3: TGTGCCAGCAGTTTCGACAGGGCCACCGTCGCTTTCTTT.

This clonotype occurred many times. The chain joins TRBV5-1 to TRBJ2-5; TRBD2 matches at 9 bases. This CDR3 spans 13 amino acids. Germline V gives CDR1 SGHRS, CDR2 YFSETQ. The trim removed 3 bases at V and 5 bases at J, leaving 2 bases unmatched. In DNA form, the CDR3 reads TGCGCCAGCAGCTGGACTAGCGAGGAGACCCAGTACTTC. Amino acids: CASSWTSEETQYF.

CDR3 sequence (DNA): TGCGCCAGCAGCTTGGAGGGACTAGCTGGTGGGTTGGATACGCAGTATTTT. Residues: CASSLEGLAGGLDTQYF. V is TRBV5-1 and J is TRBJ2-3; TRBD2 matches at 9 bases. Germline V gene data show CDR1 as SGHRS and CDR2 as YFSETQ. This CDR3 spans 17 amino acids. V lost 0 bases, J lost 6 bases, and 11 bases stayed unmatched.

As regards this clonotype: A read error may be the cause here, since a much bigger clone is one base away. V gene TRBV6-1 combines with J gene TRBJ2-3; a weak D match, TRBD2 (6 bases). The length of the CDR3 is 15 residues. V lost 0 bases to trimming and J lost 3 bases, with 10 bases between them. Per the germline V gene, CDR1 is MNHNS and CDR2 is SASEGT. The CDR3 DNA reads as TGTGCCAGCAGTGAAGCGGCGGGGTCAACAGATACGCAGTATTTT. This sequence encodes CASSEAAGSTDTQYF.

The rearrangement links TRBV6-1 to TRBJ2-5; D may be TRBD1 (5 bases). The CDR3 is 15 residues long. Deletions cut 7 bases from V and 2 bases from J, with 17 bases between. The germline CDR1 and CDR2 sequences are MNHNS and SASEGT. The CDR3 region is CASTGHPKEQETQYF. In DNA form, the CDR3 reads TGTGCCAGCACCGGACACCCCAAGGAGCAAGAGACCCAGTACTTC.

The CDR3 coding sequence is TGCGCCAGCAGCTTGACAGGGTGGGAGAACATTCAGTACTTC. Amino acid sequence: CASSLTGWENIQYF. The V and J genes are TRBV5-1 and TRBJ2-4, with TRBD1 as a possible D gene (6 bases). The CDR3 contains 14 residues. Per germline, CDR1 SGHRS and CDR2 YFSETQ. Trimming removed 1 base at V and 7 bases at J, with 12 bases between.